What follows are 30 T cell receptor beta chains derived from one specimen sequenced in a study of blood T cell repertoires in COVID-19 (dated by TCRdb to 2018 to 2020). The receptor library was made with the immunoSEQ multiplex PCR assay. TCRdb limited this immuneACCESS table to in-frame rearrangements with V and J called. A share of clones is missing; checked studies link under half to unresolved V genes, and the rest is unexplained. The sample table shows tens of thousands of clones, and nearly 80% are seen once. Approximately 12% of the sample goes to the ten largest clones. Sequences were obtained from peripheral blood. These receptors came from a human donor in a cohort sampled during active COVID-19.

The J gene is TRBJ2-7, the V gene TRBV15, with a tentative D call TRBD2 (6 bases). Trimming pared 5 bases from V and 4 bases from J, leaving 21 bases between. The V gene's germline CDR1 is LNHNV and CDR2 YYDKDF (reference sequence). The CDR3 consists of 16 residues. The DNA for the CDR3 is TGTGCCACCAGCGGTAGTCCCGGGACTCTTCCTTACGAGCAGTACGTC. Its protein product is CATSGSPGTLPYEQYV.

For the CDR3, the DNA is TGTGCCAGCAGTTTGAGACAGGGGGCGGGAAGCAATGAGCAGTTCTTC. Translated, it gives CASSLRQGAGSNEQFF. The rearrangement joins TRBV27 to TRBJ2-1, with 10 bases aligning to TRBD1. Germline V CDR1 and CDR2: MNHEY, SMNVEV (reference sequence). V lost 3 bases to trimming and J lost 6 bases; unmatched junction nucleotides: 8. The CDR3 is 16 residues long.

V gene TRBV7-2 combines with J gene TRBJ2-3; 8 bases map to TRBD2. The CDR3 is 13 amino acids. In germline, CDR1 is SGHTA, CDR2 FQGNSA. Unmatched junction bases numbered 0, after V lost 2 bases and J lost 5 bases. The CDR3 spells CASSLLAGDTQYF. CDR3 DNA sequence: TGTGCCAGCAGCTTACTAGCGGGAGATACGCAGTATTTT.

The chain links TRBV7-9 to TRBJ1-2, with D tentatively TRBD1 (5 bases). This CDR3 is built from 16 residues. CDR1 and CDR2 (germline): SEHNR, FQNEAQ (reference sequence). Trimming cost V 0 bases and J 4 bases, with 15 bases left between them. The CDR3 region is CASSLAGGDRFYGYTF. The CDR3 nucleotides are TGTGCCAGCAGCTTAGCGGGGGGAGACAGATTCTATGGCTACACCTTC. The variable domain in full, completed from reference TRBV7-9 and TRBJ1-2, reads DTGVSQNPRHKITKRGQNVTFRCDPISEHNRLYWYRQTLGQGPEFLTYFQNEAQLEKSRLLSDRFSAERPKGSFSTLEIQRTEQGDSAMYLCASSLAGGDRFYGYTFGSGTRLTVV.

This sequence joins TRBV28 and TRBJ1-2; no clear D. CDR1 MDHEN and CDR2 SYDVKM come from the germline V gene. The V and J ends lost 3 bases and 2 bases respectively, with 7 bases between them. The CDR3 extends over 13 amino acids. DNA of the CDR3: TGTGCCAGCAGTTTTACAGAGAACTATGGCTACACCTTC. Translated: CASSFTENYGYTF.

With regard to this clone: The same CDR3 can be traced to other DNA sequences in this sample. The J gene is TRBJ2-3, the V gene TRBV19; 8 nucleotides align to TRBD2. Trimming removed 4 bases from V and 6 bases from J; junction bases left unmatched: 15. Germline CDR1 LNHDA, CDR2 SQIVND (reference sequence). The CDR3 is 17 amino acids. The chain's CDR3 is CASSTSPRGLAWDTQYF. The CDR3 coding sequence is TGTGCCAGTAGTACCTCTCCCCGCGGACTAGCATGGGATACGCAGTATTTT.

This rearrangement joins TRBV15 to TRBJ1-6; no clear D gene. Germline V gene lookup returns CDR1 LNHNV and CDR2 YYDKDF (reference sequence). Deletions cut 1 base from V and 10 bases from J, with 11 bases between. The CDR3 loop spans 14 amino acids. The CDR3 protein is CATSRGSRYSPLHF. As DNA, the CDR3 is TGTGCCACCAGCAGAGGATCGCGGTACTCACCCCTCCACTTT.

The chain carries TRBV28 and TRBJ2-3; D perhaps matches TRBD2 (6 bases). This CDR3 comprises 15 residues. V was shortened by 11 bases and J by 0 bases, with 18 bases between the two germline ends. CDR1 is MDHEN, CDR2 SYDVKM, per germline. CDR3 DNA sequence: TGTGCCGGTGCCTCAGGCGGGACTAGCACAGATACGCAGTATTTT. The encoded protein is CAGASGGTSTDTQYF.

This clone appeared once. This rearrangement joins TRBV27 to TRBJ2-3; 7 positions match TRBD1. The CDR3 is 18 amino acids. Germline CDR1 MNHEY, CDR2 SMNVEV (reference sequence). Unmatched junction bases numbered 19, after V lost 6 bases and J lost 4 bases. CDR3 in DNA: TGTGCCAGCAGGCTCCCTCTCGGGCAGGGGGTAAGGTCAGATACGCAGTATTTT. It specifies CASRLPLGQGVRSDTQYF.

The chain recombines TRBV19 with TRBJ1-5; 7 positions match TRBD1. The CDR3 extends over 17 amino acids. The V segment lost 4 bases and the J segment 0 bases; nucleotides outside the gene matches: 9. Germline V gene sequence: CDR1 LNHDA, CDR2 SQIVND (reference sequence). CDR3: CASSTRATGVSNQPQHF. CDR3 DNA sequence: TGTGCCAGTAGTACAAGGGCAACAGGGGTTAGCAATCAGCCCCAGCATTTT.

The rearrangement joins TRBV9 to TRBJ2-7; the match to TRBD2 covers 7 bases. This CDR3 is built from 15 residues. The V gene end was trimmed by 4 bases and the J gene end by 6 bases; junction bases not matched to a gene: 13. The germline gives CDR1 SGDLS, CDR2 YYNGEE. The CDR3: CASSPQRGPEGEQYF. The CDR3 DNA reads TGTGCCAGCAGCCCTCAGCGGGGCCCCGAGGGCGAGCAGTACTTC.

V gene TRBV6-4 combines with J gene TRBJ2-4; D is ambiguous. V lost 3 bases to trimming and J lost 0 bases, with 12 bases between them. CDR1 MRHNA and CDR2 SNTAGT come from the germline V gene. This CDR3 contains 16 residues. The CDR3 is CASSERQILAKNIQYF. The CDR3 nucleotides read TGTGCCAGCAGTGAGAGGCAGATACTAGCCAAAAACATTCAGTACTTC.

The chain recombines TRBV18 with TRBJ1-4, with a weak D call TRBD1 (5 bases). Looked up from germline, CDR1 is KGHSH and CDR2 is LQKENI. The CDR3 has 14 amino acids. The V and J ends lost 1 base and 7 bases respectively, with 10 bases between them. CDR3 protein: CASSPRQGGEKLFF. Here the CDR3 DNA reads TGTGCCAGCTCACCACGCCAGGGAGGTGAAAAACTGTTTTTT.

This rearrangement joins TRBV7-3 to TRBJ1-3; D may be TRBD1 (6 bases). CDR3 length: 15 residues. Germline CDR1 is SGHTA and CDR2 is FQGTGA. The V end was cut by 5 bases, the J end by 2 bases, with 13 bases between. The CDR3 loop reads CASSPTGGPGNTIYF. CDR3 coding DNA: TGTGCCAGCAGCCCAACGGGGGGCCCTGGAAACACCATATATTTT.

The chain couples TRBV30 to TRBJ1-6; D may be TRBD1 (5 bases). The V gene's germline CDR1 is GTSNPN and CDR2 SVGIG (reference sequence). V lost 4 bases, J lost 9 bases, and 13 bases lay in between. CDR3 size: 13 residues. The CDR3 nucleotides are TGTGCCTGGAATGAGGGGAGGAGTTCACCCCTCCACTTT. Translation: CAWNEGRSSPLHF. The full variable domain, its missing parts supplied by reference TRBV30 and TRBJ1-6, is SQTIHQWPATLVQPVGSPLSLECTVEGTSNPNLYWYRQAAGRGLQLLFYSVGIGQISSEVPQNLSASRPQDRQFILSSKKLLLSDSGFYLCAWNEGRSSPLHFGNGTRLTVT.

This clone was counted only a few times. The junction departs from the called germline gene at one end, perhaps through a read error. V and J are TRBV7-7 and TRBJ1-2; D may be TRBD1 (5 bases). Germline V gene lookup returns CDR1 SSHAT and CDR2 FNYEAQ (reference sequence). The length of the CDR3 is 13 residues. The CDR3 sequence: CASSRGLGYGYTF. For the CDR3, the DNA is TGTGCTAGCAGCCGGGGGTTGGGCTATGGCTACACCTTC.

The chain has TRBV5-1 and TRBJ2-3, with 9 bases matching TRBD2. The V segment lost 0 bases and the J segment 5 bases; nucleotides outside the gene matches: 7. This CDR3 is 16 amino acids long. Germline CDR1 SGHRS, CDR2 YFSETQ. The CDR3 nucleotides read TGCGCCAGCAGCTTGGTGGCTAGCGGGGCGGGAGATACGCAGTATTTT. Its protein product is CASSLVASGAGDTQYF.

The rearrangement uses TRBV18 and TRBJ2-2; 8 bases map to TRBD1. J gave up 4 bases and V 3 bases, and 1 base lay outside the gene matches. This CDR3 spans 14 amino acids. Per germline, CDR1 KGHSH and CDR2 LQKENI. CDR3 DNA sequence: TGTGCCAGCTCACCCAGGGGGCTCACCGGGGAGCTGTTTTTT. Translated: CASSPRGLTGELFF. The entire variable domain, with the rest obtained from reference TRBV18 and TRBJ2-2, is as follows: NAGVMQNPRHLVRRRGQEARLRCSPMKGHSHVYWYRQLPEEGLKFMVYLQKENIIDESGMPKERFSAEFPKEGPSILRIQQVVRGDSAAYFCASSPRGLTGELFFGEGSRLTVL.

This clone has just one count. The rearrangement uses TRBV18 and TRBJ1-5; 9 bases are a match to TRBD1. Germline CDR1 KGHSH, CDR2 LQKENI. The V gene end was trimmed by 6 bases and the J gene end by 6 bases; junction bases not matched to a gene: 6. The CDR3 spans 14 residues. The CDR3 nucleotides are TGTGCCAGCTCGGGACAGGGAGGCGCTCAGCCCCAGCATTTT. Amino acids: CASSGQGGAQPQHF. The full variable domain, completed using reference TRBV18 and TRBJ1-5, is NAGVMQNPRHLVRRRGQEARLRCSPMKGHSHVYWYRQLPEEGLKFMVYLQKENIIDESGMPKERFSAEFPKEGPSILRIQQVVRGDSAAYFCASSGQGGAQPQHFGDGTRLSIL.

This sequence joins TRBV5-1 and TRBJ1-1; 7 nucleotides match TRBD1. J gave up 7 bases and V 0 bases, and 3 bases lay outside the gene matches. In germline, CDR1 is SGHRS, CDR2 YFSETQ. This CDR3 comprises 13 residues. CDR3 DNA: TGCGCCAGCAGCTTGGGGCAGGGGGATGAAGCTTTCTTT. Translated: CASSLGQGDEAFF.

The chain employs TRBV5-1 and TRBJ2-1; 7 bases align to TRBD2. CDR3 length: 15 amino acids. Germline V gene sequence: CDR1 SGHRS, CDR2 YFSETQ. V shed 0 bases and J 0 bases; nucleotides not matched to a gene: 0. The CDR3 nucleotides read TGCGCCAGCAGCTTGGGCGGGAGCTCCTACAATGAGCAGTTCTTC. The encoded protein is CASSLGGSSYNEQFF.

This chain connects TRBV3-1 (or the pseudogene TRBV3-2) to TRBJ1-6, with a weak D call TRBD1 (5 bases). The V end was cut by 4 bases, the J end by 6 bases, with 7 bases between. CDR1 and CDR2 from the germline V gene are LGHDT and YNNKEL (reference sequence). The CDR3 runs to 13 residues. CDR3: CASSPGLNSPLHF. The CDR3 DNA reads as TGTGCCAGCAGCCCAGGGCTTAATTCACCCCTCCACTTT.

The CDR3 region is CAWSPRDMAYNEQFF. The CDR3 DNA reads as TGTGCCTGGAGCCCCAGGGATATGGCCTACAATGAGCAGTTCTTC. The V gene is TRBV30, the J gene TRBJ2-1; a weak D match, TRBD1 (5 bases). This CDR3 has 15 residues. V was shortened by 3 bases and J by 2 bases, with 14 bases between the two germline ends. Germline CDR1 reads GTSNPN; CDR2 reads SVGIG (reference sequence).

V gene TRBV27 combines with J gene TRBJ2-1, with D possibly matching TRBD2 (6 bases). This CDR3 has 15 residues. In germline, CDR1 is MNHEY, CDR2 SMNVEV (reference sequence). V lost 2 bases, J lost 8 bases, and 16 bases lay in between. The CDR3 here is CASSLGGRRHDEQFF. In nucleotides, the CDR3 is TGTGCCAGCAGTTTAGGGGGGAGGCGTCATGATGAGCAGTTCTTC.

The gene calls are TRBV6-2 or TRBV6-3 and TRBJ2-3, with 9 bases lining up with TRBD2. The CDR3 runs to 15 residues. Germline V gives CDR1 MNHEY, CDR2 SVGEGT. J lost 1 base, V lost 5 bases, and 4 bases had no gene match. CDR3 sequence: CASSRGLAGTDTQYF. The CDR3 nucleotides are TGTGCCAGCAGTCGGGGACTAGCTGGCACAGATACGCAGTATTTT.

The chain has TRBV4-1 and TRBJ1-2; TRBD1 might be the D (6 bases). V lost 0 bases to trimming and J lost 0 bases, with 17 bases between them. Germline V lookup: CDR1 MGHRA, CDR2 YSYEKL. CDR3 length: 18 residues. Here the CDR3 reads CASSQDTRRGGANYGYTF. The CDR3 nucleotides read TGCGCCAGCAGCCAAGATACGAGGAGGGGGGGAGCTAACTATGGCTACACCTTC.

This clone is a singleton in its sample. This sequence joins TRBV2 and TRBJ2-1; D perhaps matches TRBD1 (5 bases). The CDR3 loop spans 15 amino acids. The ends were cut back, 1 base at V and 8 bases at J, with 15 bases in the middle. Germline assignment: CDR1 SNHLY and CDR2 FYNNEI. The CDR3 nucleotides are TGTGCCAGCAGTGAAGAGGGGATGGGTATGGATGAGCAGTTCTTC. Translated: CASSEEGMGMDEQFF.

This chain uses TRBV27 with TRBJ2-7; 9 bases agree with TRBD2. The V gene's germline CDR1 is MNHEY and CDR2 SMNVEV (reference sequence). The CDR3 sequence is 16 residues long. Trimming cost V 2 bases and J 7 bases; bases outside gene matches: 12. The DNA for the CDR3 is TGTGCCAGCAGTTTAGCGACTAGCGGACTATTGGAGGAGCAGTACGTC. It is translated as CASSLATSGLLEEQYV.

The CDR3 nucleotides read TGTGCCAGCAGCCTTTTCGGGAACGCCCCTGAAGCTTTCTTT. This encodes CASSLFGNAPEAFF. The V gene is TRBV13, the J gene TRBJ1-1; D is unclear. Germline values: CDR1 PRHDT, CDR2 FYEKMQ (reference sequence). This CDR3 spans 14 amino acids. Trimming left V 5 bases short and J 6 bases short, with 16 bases between. The whole variable domain, remainder taken from reference TRBV13 and TRBJ1-1, is AAGVIQSPRHLIKEKRETATLKCYPIPRHDTVYWYQQGPGQDPQFLISFYEKMQSDKGSIPDRFSAQQFSDYHSELNMSSLELGDSALYFCASSLFGNAPEAFFGQGTRLTVV.

The rearrangement links TRBV12-3 or TRBV12-4 to TRBJ1-2; D perhaps matches TRBD1 (6 bases). Trimming cost V 6 bases and J 3 bases, with 11 bases left between them. CDR3 length equals 13 residues. The CDR3 spells CASRGDTYYGYTF. Here the CDR3 DNA reads TGTGCCAGCAGAGGGGACACCTACTATGGCTACACCTTC.